These 21 T cell receptor beta chains share one sample of origin, sequenced in a study of T cell responses to AZD1222 COVID-19 vaccine. TCRdb keeps only in-frame clones here, not all; method: immunoSEQ multiplex PCR. This sample carries about 91,000 clones, roughly 92% of them seen once, and the ten largest clones take roughly 3.1%. This sample comprised peripheral blood, obtained 28 days after the second AZD1222 dose. Source of these receptors: an adult who received the AZD1222 COVID-19 vaccine.

This chain links TRBV30 with TRBJ1-4; a possible D gene is TRBD1 (5 bases). This CDR3 comprises 14 residues. Germline V CDR1 and CDR2: GTSNPN, SVGIG (reference sequence). The germline V and J ends were trimmed by 2 bases and 4 bases, with 11 bases remaining between them. The CDR3: CAWSSTGGNEKLFF. CDR3 nucleotide sequence: TGTGCCTGGAGTAGCACCGGGGGTAATGAAAAACTGTTTTTT.

The chain employs TRBV5-8 and TRBJ2-4; the D gene is possibly TRBD1 (6 bases). The V end was cut by 0 bases, the J end by 5 bases, with 12 bases between. CDR3 size: 15 residues. CDR1 is SGHTS and CDR2 is YDEGEE in the germline V gene. The CDR3 region has the DNA TGTGCCAGCAGCTTGGCCGGGACATACCAAAACATTCAGTACTTC. This gives the protein CASSLAGTYQNIQYF.

The chain employs TRBV28 and TRBJ2-1; 8 nucleotides match TRBD2. The CDR3 totals 13 residues. The V and J ends lost 5 bases and 13 bases, in that order; junction bases with no gene match: 10. Germline V CDR1 and CDR2: MDHEN, SYDVKM. The CDR3 DNA reads as TGTGCCAGCAGTCCGCCCGGGACTAGGAGACAGTTCTTC. Residues: CASSPPGTRRQFF. Variable domain in full (rest from reference TRBV28 and TRBJ2-1): DVKVTQSSRYLVKRTGEKVFLECVQDMDHENMFWYRQDPGLGLRLIYFSYDVKMKEKGDIPEGYSVSREKKERFSLILESASTNQTSMYLCASSPPGTRRQFFGPGTRLTVL.

V gene TRBV12-5 combines with J gene TRBJ2-7, with D perhaps matching TRBD2 (6 bases). V was clipped by 1 base and J by 2 bases, with 9 bases between them. The CDR3 is 14 residues long. Per the germline V gene, CDR1 is LGHNT and CDR2 is FRNRAP. The CDR3 loop is CASGLDGGAYEQYF. The CDR3 nucleotides read TGTGCTAGTGGTTTGGATGGAGGGGCCTACGAGCAGTACTTC.

The rearrangement uses TRBV9 and TRBJ1-2; unclear D gene. The CDR3 extends over 15 amino acids. Trimming cost V 0 bases and J 4 bases, with 13 bases left between them. Looked up from germline, CDR1 is SGDLS and CDR2 is YYNGEE. The CDR3 protein is CASSVGEGWVYGYTF. DNA for the CDR3: TGTGCCAGCAGCGTAGGAGAGGGATGGGTCTATGGCTACACCTTC.

The V call is TRBV9, the J call TRBJ2-5; 12 positions agree with TRBD2. This CDR3 has 16 amino acids. The V segment lost 3 bases and the J segment 1 base; nucleotides outside the gene matches: 4. Germline V gene data show CDR1 as SGDLS and CDR2 as YYNGEE. The CDR3 bases are TGTGCCAGCAGCGCACAGGGACTAGCGGGCCAAGAGACCCAGTACTTC. Translated: CASSAQGLAGQETQYF.

V is TRBV5-1 and J is TRBJ1-2, with 9 bases lining up with TRBD1. The V gene end was trimmed by 4 bases and the J gene end by 3 bases; junction bases not matched to a gene: 10. The CDR3 is 16 residues long. Germline V gene lookup returns CDR1 SGHRS and CDR2 YFSETQ. The CDR3: CASSPALDRGYYGYTF. CDR3 nucleotides: TGCGCCAGCAGCCCTGCGTTGGACAGGGGTTACTATGGCTACACCTTC. The complete variable domain, with remaining parts taken from reference TRBV5-1 and TRBJ1-2, reads KAGVTQTPRYLIKTRGQQVTLSCSPISGHRSVSWYQQTPGQGLQFLFEYFSETQRNKGNFPGRFSGRQFSNSRSEMNVSTLELGDSALYLCASSPALDRGYYGYTFGSGTRLTVV.

This clone was picked up a small number of times. This CDR3 is CASSKGTLTEAFF. The CDR3 region has the DNA TGTGCCAGCAGCAAAGGGACACTCACTGAAGCTTTCTTT. The V gene is TRBV7-9, the J gene TRBJ1-1; a weak D match, TRBD1 (6 bases). Germline V gene data show CDR1 as SEHNR and CDR2 as FQNEAQ (reference sequence). V lost 5 bases to trimming and J lost 4 bases, with 11 bases between them. The CDR3 is 13 residues long.

This clone was seen once. The V and J genes are TRBV30 and TRBJ1-2, with TRBD1 matching over 8 bases. V dropped 2 bases and J dropped 5; count of bases not matched to a gene: 4. Germline V gene data show CDR1 as GTSNPN and CDR2 as SVGIG (reference sequence). CDR3 length: 13 amino acids. CDR3 amino acids: CAWSQGQVYGYTF. The CDR3 DNA reads as TGTGCCTGGAGTCAGGGACAGGTGTATGGCTACACCTTC.

The V and J genes are TRBV18 and TRBJ1-5, with unresolved D. Germline values: CDR1 KGHSH, CDR2 LQKENI. V lost 0 bases to trimming and J lost 1 base, with 4 bases between them. This CDR3 has 14 residues. CDR3 protein: CASSPPDSNQPQHF. The CDR3 DNA sequence: TGTGCCAGCTCACCACCGGACAGCAATCAGCCCCAGCATTTT.

This chain connects TRBV7-2 to TRBJ1-4; D unresolved. The CDR3 is 13 residues long. V was shortened by 7 bases and J by 3 bases, with 9 bases between the two germline ends. The germline gives CDR1 SGHTA, CDR2 FQGNSA. The CDR3 protein is CASNKGPNEKLFF. The DNA of the CDR3 is TGTGCCAGCAACAAAGGGCCTAATGAAAAACTGTTTTTT.

The chain carries TRBV15 and TRBJ1-4; TRBD1 might be the D (6 bases). CDR1 LNHNV and CDR2 YYDKDF come from the germline V gene (reference sequence). V lost 4 bases and J lost 6, with 12 bases in between. The CDR3 loop spans 14 amino acids. CDR3 nucleotides: TGTGCCACCAGCACCCGATACAGGGATGAAAAACTGTTTTTT. Its protein is CATSTRYRDEKLFF.

J is TRBJ1-6 and V is TRBV28; a weak D match, TRBD1 (5 bases). Deletions cut 6 bases from V and 0 bases from J, with 15 bases between. The CDR3 contains 17 residues. CDR1 and CDR2 from the germline V gene are MDHEN and SYDVKM. The CDR3 DNA reads as TGTGCCAGCAGGAGGGGAACGAAACACTCCTATAATTCACCCCTCCACTTT. It specifies CASRRGTKHSYNSPLHF.

This sequence joins TRBV23-1 and TRBJ1-3; D unresolved. Being an ORF, TRBV23-1 has a function that is uncertain. With 5 bases removed from V and 0 bases from J, the gap between germline ends came to 8 bases. This CDR3 comprises 14 residues. CDR3 amino acids: CASSTDNSGNTIYF. Here the CDR3 DNA reads TGCGCCAGCAGTACCGACAACTCTGGAAACACCATATATTTT.

The chain links TRBV6-5 to TRBJ1-2; tentative D call: TRBD1 (5 bases). The V gene's germline CDR1 is MNHEY and CDR2 SVGAGI. This CDR3 spans 13 amino acids. V lost 6 bases, J lost 1 base, and 9 bases lay in between. The CDR3 DNA sequence: TGTGCCAGCAGAATGACAGTTAACTATGGCTACACCTTC. This encodes CASRMTVNYGYTF.

The chain couples TRBV30 to TRBJ1-4; TRBD1 might be the D (5 bases). Trimming pared 5 bases from V and 7 bases from J, leaving 14 bases between. Germline V gene sequence: CDR1 GTSNPN, CDR2 SVGIG (reference sequence). This CDR3 comprises 13 residues. CDR3 loop: CAWGPGGFEKLFF. Here the CDR3 DNA reads TGTGCCTGGGGACCTGGGGGTTTTGAAAAACTGTTTTTT.

The CDR3 nucleotides read TGTGCCAGCAGTTACGGAGATCAGCCCCAGCATTTT. This translates into CASSYGDQPQHF. The chain is built from TRBV6-2 or TRBV6-3 and TRBJ1-5; the D is unclear. CDR1 MNHEY and CDR2 SVGEGT come from the germline V gene. This CDR3 region has 12 residues. V was pared by 2 bases and J by 5 bases, with 4 bases between.

This chain joins TRBV6-6 and TRBJ1-1, with D possibly being TRBD1 (5 bases). CDR1 and CDR2 (germline): MNHNY, SVGAGI (reference sequence). The CDR3 contains 14 residues. With 6 bases removed from V and 6 bases from J, the gap between germline ends came to 17 bases. CDR3 sequence reads: CASSPQGKGPEAFF. DNA of the CDR3: TGTGCCAGCAGCCCCCAGGGTAAGGGTCCTGAAGCTTTCTTT.

This CDR3 is CSASTGGWSYEQYF. CDR3 nucleotides: TGCAGTGCCAGTACCGGTGGCTGGTCCTACGAGCAGTACTTC. V gene TRBV20-1 combines with J gene TRBJ2-7; D is uncertain. V was cut by 6 bases and J by 1 base, with 16 bases left in between. The CDR3 is 14 residues long. Germline assignment: CDR1 DFQATT and CDR2 SNEGSKA (reference sequence).

CDR3 residues: CASSLVWVGGGATGELFF. DNA for the CDR3: TGTGCCAGCAGCTTAGTGTGGGTTGGCGGGGGGGCCACCGGGGAGCTGTTTTTT. The V gene is TRBV7-2, the J gene TRBJ2-2, with 9 bases aligning to TRBD2. This CDR3 region has 18 residues. Germline CDR1 is SGHTA and CDR2 is FQGNSA. The ends lost 1 base at V and 4 bases at J; junction bases unmatched: 10.

The chain joins TRBV9 to TRBJ1-4; possibly TRBD1 for D (6 bases). The CDR3 is 14 residues long. V lost 7 bases to trimming and J lost 10 bases, with 20 bases between them. From germline, CDR1 is SGDLS and CDR2 YYNGEE. Here the CDR3 reads CASGSTGQGRKLFF. CDR3 in DNA: TGTGCCAGCGGGTCGACAGGTCAAGGAAGAAAACTGTTTTTT.